This TCR beta chain was recorded in a study of blood T cell repertoires in COVID-19. The V gene's germline CDR1 is SGHRS and CDR2 YFSETQ. The CDR3 has 15 amino acids. Trimming took 1 base from V and 5 from J; bases not matched to a gene: 8. The repertoire was sequenced with immunoSEQ multiplex PCR; TCRdb's copy has only in-frame clones and lacks some. This sample has over 250,000 clones; around 85% occur once, and the top ten carry roughly 9.6%. The origin of this receptor is a woman aged 70-85 years with acute or convalescent COVID-19. Specimen: peripheral blood. This sequence joins TRBV5-1 and TRBJ2-5, with 7 nucleotides matching TRBD1. DNA for the CDR3: TGCGCCAGCAGCTTGAGGGGAACAGGGGAGGAGACCCAGTACTTC. Its translation is CASSLRGTGEETQYF.